The clone carrying this T cell receptor (beta chain) showed up just a few times. Its antigen is currently unknown. Breast cancer patients provided tissue from their axillary draining lymph nodes. The data derive from a study of breast tumors, draining lymph nodes, adjacent tissues. General study results and limits: Tumors had less TCR diversity than lymph nodes, more than nontumor tissue.

Each CDR3 protein is one row after TCRdb ran MiXCR on the multiplex PCR reads. The sample lists around 170,000 distinct CDR3 sequences; roughly a third were seen once. The clonotype originates from a female donor with breast cancer. Some clones in this sample may be carry-over from other donors' samples. The sample was axillary lymph node tissue.

In DNA, the CDR3 is TGTGCCAGCAGTGAAGGACTAGCGGTAAAGACCCAGTACTTC. Its protein is CASSEGLAVKTQYF. This sequence joins TRBV6-1 and TRBJ2-5; TRBD2 matches 9 bases. CDR3 length: 14 amino acids. V was clipped by 1 base and J by 6 bases; unmatched bases: 3. CDR1 is MNHNS and CDR2 is SASEGT in the germline V gene.